One sample yielded the 29 T cell receptor beta chains listed below, sequenced in a study of blood T cell repertoires in COVID-19. Only in-frame clones appear in the TCRdb table, and some are missing; sequencing was by immunoSEQ multiplex PCR. This table holds some 180,000 clones, roughly 82% found once. Sequencing was performed on PBMCs or T cells enriched from blood (not recorded which). The receptors originated from a woman aged 55-70 years with acute COVID-19.

This clone was found once. This chain uses TRBV18 with TRBJ1-2, with a weak D call TRBD1 (6 bases). Trimming removed 0 bases at V and 5 bases at J, with 19 bases between. Germline V lookup: CDR1 KGHSH, CDR2 LQKENI. The CDR3 has 17 residues. The CDR3 sequence: CASSPPDLAGEGYGYTF. The CDR3 region has the DNA TGTGCCAGCTCACCACCAGATCTTGCAGGGGAAGGGTATGGCTACACCTTC.

The rearrangement joins TRBV18 to TRBJ2-1; D possibly corresponds to TRBD2 (5 bases). Trimming stripped 8 bases from V and 0 bases from J, with 14 bases between. This CDR3 has 15 residues. Germline V gives CDR1 KGHSH, CDR2 LQKENI. DNA of the CDR3: TGTGCCAGCCGGCGCGCGGGCAGCTCCTACAATGAGCAGTTCTTC. It translates to CASRRAGSSYNEQFF.

The chain has TRBV5-1 and TRBJ1-5, with 8 bases identical to TRBD1. Germline V lookup: CDR1 SGHRS, CDR2 YFSETQ. This CDR3 is 19 amino acids long. Germline trimming cut 0 bases from V and 7 bases from J; bases unmatched to any gene: 18. CDR3 loop: CASSLAVFFGQGRGQPQHF. CDR3 nucleotide sequence: TGCGCCAGCAGCTTGGCCGTGTTTTTTGGACAGGGACGGGGACAGCCCCAGCATTTT.

This clone was seen only once. The V call is TRBV3-1 (or the pseudogene TRBV3-2), the J call TRBJ2-3; TRBD2 might be the D (6 bases). This CDR3 region has 16 residues. V lost 3 bases, J lost 0 bases, and 13 bases lay in between. Germline CDR1 is LGHDT and CDR2 is YNNKEL (reference sequence). The CDR3 region has the DNA TGTGCCAGCAGCCAGATACGGGGGACTAGCACAGATACGCAGTATTTT. It encodes CASSQIRGTSTDTQYF.

The chain joins TRBV28 to TRBJ1-5, with TRBD1 matching over 7 bases. There are 14 residues in the CDR3. Germline V gives CDR1 MDHEN, CDR2 SYDVKM. With V trimmed by 7 bases and J by 1 base, 4 bases remained unmatched. DNA for the CDR3: TGTGCCAGCACCCTGGGACAGAGCAATCAGCCCCAGCATTTT. Translated: CASTLGQSNQPQHF. Full variable domain (outside the CDR3, taken from reference TRBV28 and TRBJ1-5): DVKVTQSSRYLVKRTGEKVFLECVQDMDHENMFWYRQDPGLGLRLIYFSYDVKMKEKGDIPEGYSVSREKKERFSLILESASTNQTSMYLCASTLGQSNQPQHFGDGTRLSIL.

V usage is TRBV12-3 or TRBV12-4 and J usage is TRBJ1-1; possibly TRBD1 for D (5 bases). The V and J ends lost 7 bases and 6 bases respectively, with 9 bases between them. CDR3 length: 11 amino acids. This chain's CDR3 is CASNRGPEAFF. The CDR3 bases are TGTGCCAGCAATAGGGGCCCTGAAGCTTTCTTT.

The genes are TRBV4-2 and TRBJ2-1, with 10 bases lining up with TRBD2. Germline V gene lookup returns CDR1 LGHNA and CDR2 YNFKEQ. The CDR3 runs to 17 residues. With V trimmed by 1 base and J by 3 bases, 6 bases remained unmatched. CDR3 amino acids: CASSQGHLAGVYNEQFF. The CDR3 DNA sequence: TGTGCCAGCAGCCAAGGCCACCTAGCGGGAGTCTACAATGAGCAGTTCTTC.

The chain has TRBV5-4 and TRBJ2-1; tentative D call: TRBD1 (6 bases). The CDR3 totals 13 residues. From germline, CDR1 is SGHNT and CDR2 YYREEE (reference sequence). Trimming cost V 6 bases and J 5 bases, with 12 bases left between them. The CDR3 reads CASTGQRDNEQFF. DNA of the CDR3: TGTGCCAGCACCGGACAGAGGGACAATGAGCAGTTCTTC.

The DNA for the CDR3 is TGTGCCAGCTCACCAACAACGGGACAGGAAGAGACCCAGTACTTC. Translation: CASSPTTGQEETQYF. The J gene is TRBJ2-5, the V gene TRBV18, with 8 bases that match TRBD1. This CDR3 spans 15 amino acids. Germline V gene lookup returns CDR1 KGHSH and CDR2 LQKENI. V shed 2 bases, J shed 3 bases, and the junction held 5 bases outside the gene matches.

The rearrangement joins TRBV28 to TRBJ1-3; D ambiguous. The CDR3 length is 13 residues. V lost 7 bases, J lost 2 bases, and 9 bases lay in between. Germline CDR1 MDHEN, CDR2 SYDVKM. CDR3 in DNA: TGTGCCAGCATAACCGGAGCTGGAAACACCATATATTTT. Amino acids: CASITGAGNTIYF.

V is TRBV5-1 and J is TRBJ1-1; D ambiguous. The CDR3 spans 12 residues. V was pared by 4 bases and J by 6 bases, with 10 bases between. Germline V gene data show CDR1 as SGHRS and CDR2 as YFSETQ. CDR3 coding DNA: TGCGCCAGCAGCCCCAGCGGGTCTGAAGCTTTCTTT. It yields the protein CASSPSGSEAFF.

The V and J genes are TRBV7-2 and TRBJ1-1; weak D call: TRBD1 (6 bases). The CDR3 spans 15 residues. Germline lookup yields CDR1 SGHTA and CDR2 FQGNSA. Trimming removed 3 bases from V and 1 base from J, with 12 bases in between. CDR3 nucleotides: TGTGCCAGCAGCTTCACAGGGAAGAGGAACACTGAAGCTTTCTTT. Translation gives CASSFTGKRNTEAFF.

The chain employs TRBV6-5 and TRBJ1-3; D is possibly TRBD1 (5 bases). Germline CDR1 reads MNHEY; CDR2 reads SVGAGI. V was shortened by 7 bases and J by 1 base, with 14 bases between the two germline ends. This CDR3 contains 15 residues. The CDR3 DNA follows: TGTGCCAGCACACAGGACCGAAGATCTGGAAACACCATATATTTT. It codes for CASTQDRRSGNTIYF.

The rearrangement links TRBV12-3 or TRBV12-4 to TRBJ1-4; D might be TRBD1 (5 bases). V lost 2 bases and J 8 bases, leaving 6 bases between the germline ends. This CDR3 has 12 amino acids. In DNA, the CDR3 is TGTGCCAGCAGTTTACAGGGCGAAAAACTGTTTTTT. Encoded protein: CASSLQGEKLFF.

The chain is built from TRBV5-8 and TRBJ2-3; 8 bases align to TRBD1. Per the germline V gene, CDR1 is SGHTS and CDR2 is YDEGEE. CDR3 size: 16 residues. V shed 2 bases, J shed 1 base, and the junction held 6 bases outside the gene matches. The CDR3 loop reads CASSFRRGLGTDTQYF. The CDR3 coding sequence is TGTGCCAGCAGCTTCCGCAGGGGGCTGGGCACAGATACGCAGTATTTT.

This clone has a single count. The same CDR3 arises from other DNA sequences in this sample as well. The chain employs TRBV11-2 and TRBJ2-3; no clear D. The length of the CDR3 is 12 residues. From germline, CDR1 is SGHAT and CDR2 FQNNGV. V was trimmed by 5 bases and J by 0 bases, leaving 3 bases between them. Written as DNA, the CDR3 is TGTGCCAGCAGCCCTAGCACAGATACGCAGTATTTT. This translates into CASSPSTDTQYF.

The chain employs TRBV10-3 and TRBJ2-7; possible D gene TRBD1, 5 bases. The CDR3 covers 15 residues. The V gene lost 4 bases and the J gene lost 2 bases, with 15 bases spanning the gap. Germline lookup yields CDR1 ENHRY and CDR2 SYGVKD. The CDR3 here is CAISARVKGTYEQYF. CDR3 coding DNA: TGTGCCATCAGTGCTAGGGTTAAGGGGACCTACGAGCAGTACTTC.

The J gene is TRBJ1-2, the V gene TRBV19; no clear D. V lost 3 bases, J lost 3 bases, and 8 bases lay in between. In germline, CDR1 is LNHDA, CDR2 SQIVND (reference sequence). The CDR3 has 13 residues. Written as DNA, the CDR3 is TGTGCCAGTAGTATGAGCGGGGACTATGGCTACACCTTC. It specifies CASSMSGDYGYTF.

V gene TRBV6-5 combines with J gene TRBJ2-1; 10 nucleotides agree with TRBD2. Germline trimming cut 5 bases from V and 7 bases from J; bases unmatched to any gene: 8. The CDR3 has 15 residues. Looked up from germline, CDR1 is MNHEY and CDR2 is SVGAGI. CDR3 in DNA: TGTGCCAGCAGTCGGATAGCGGGAGGAAGTAATGAGCAGTTCTTC. Its translation: CASSRIAGGSNEQFF.

V is TRBV10-1 and J is TRBJ2-5; 8 nucleotides agree with TRBD2. CDR1 and CDR2 (germline): WNHNN, SYGVQD (reference sequence). The CDR3 is 13 residues long. After removal of 9 bases from V and 1 base from J, the junction contained 4 bases not matched to a gene. The CDR3 bases are TGCGCCAGACAGCGGGGGAGCCAAGAGACCCAGTACTTC. It encodes CARQRGSQETQYF.

The J gene is TRBJ1-2, the V gene TRBV18; possibly TRBD1 for D (5 bases). Trimming removed 3 bases from V and 7 bases from J, with 15 bases in between. The CDR3 totals 14 residues. Germline V lookup: CDR1 KGHSH, CDR2 LQKENI. The CDR3 sequence is CASSPDRTPPGYTF. CDR3 bases: TGTGCCAGCTCACCGGACCGGACACCCCCTGGCTACACCTTC.

This chain connects TRBV9 to TRBJ2-2, with TRBD2 matching 9 bases. With V trimmed by 0 bases and J by 3 bases, 6 bases remained unmatched. The CDR3 has 17 amino acids. Germline V lookup: CDR1 SGDLS, CDR2 YYNGEE. The CDR3 sequence: CASSVGLAGEDTGELFF. The CDR3, as DNA: TGTGCCAGCAGCGTAGGTTTAGCGGGAGAGGACACCGGGGAGCTGTTTTTT.

J is TRBJ2-2 and V is TRBV4-2; possible D gene TRBD2, 6 bases. This CDR3 has 19 amino acids. Germline-derived CDR1 and CDR2 are LGHNA and YNFKEQ. The ends were cut back, 0 bases at V and 0 bases at J, with 17 bases in the middle. The CDR3 DNA is TGTGCCAGCAGCCAAGAGACGGCCGGACTACGTACGAACACCGGGGAGCTGTTTTTT. Translated, it gives CASSQETAGLRTNTGELFF.

The V call is TRBV6-2 or TRBV6-3, the J call TRBJ1-5, with 9 bases that match TRBD1. This CDR3 contains 16 residues. V was pared by 6 bases and J by 2 bases, with 8 bases of the junction left unmatched. Germline loops: CDR1 MNHEY, CDR2 SVGEGT. The CDR3 protein is CASSPGTGNGNQPQHF. The CDR3 DNA reads TGTGCCAGCAGCCCGGGGACAGGGAACGGCAATCAGCCCCAGCATTTT.

Only one count was recorded for this clone. The chain employs TRBV5-6 and TRBJ2-3; 7 bases agree with TRBD2. Per germline, CDR1 SGHDT and CDR2 YYEEEE. This CDR3 comprises 17 residues. The V and J ends lost 1 base and 6 bases, in that order; junction bases with no gene match: 14. Here the CDR3 reads CASSLTKGAGAVDTQYF. CDR3 coding DNA: TGTGCCAGCAGCTTGACTAAAGGGGCGGGAGCTGTGGATACGCAGTATTTT.

Here the CDR3 reads CASSSGQGAPMNTEAFF. CDR3 in DNA: TGTGCCAGTAGTTCGGGACAGGGGGCCCCCATGAACACTGAAGCTTTCTTT. The chain joins TRBV19 to TRBJ1-1; 12 nucleotides agree with TRBD1. With 5 bases clipped from V and 0 bases from J, the junction kept 7 bases outside the gene matches. The length of the CDR3 is 17 residues. Germline assignment: CDR1 LNHDA and CDR2 SQIVND (reference sequence).

The rearrangement links TRBV20-1 to TRBJ1-6; 10 bases are a match to TRBD1. Germline CDR1 DFQATT, CDR2 SNEGSKA (reference sequence). This CDR3 spans 14 amino acids. V lost 3 bases and J lost 8; bases outside the gene matches: 4. DNA of the CDR3: TGCAGTGCTAGTAAAGGGACAGGGGATTCACCCCTCCACTTT. This translates into CSASKGTGDSPLHF.

This clone was found once. This chain uses TRBV7-8 with TRBJ2-2, with a tentative D call TRBD1 (6 bases). CDR3 length: 15 residues. The germline V and J ends were trimmed by 5 bases and 4 bases, with 14 bases remaining between them. Germline V gene sequence: CDR1 SGHVS, CDR2 FQNEAQ. The CDR3 here is CASSPWTDLTGELFF. In nucleotides, the CDR3 is TGTGCCAGCAGCCCATGGACAGACCTCACCGGGGAGCTGTTTTTT.

The rearrangement joins TRBV7-2 to TRBJ2-3; 8 bases match TRBD1. The V gene end was trimmed by 4 bases and the J gene end by 4 bases; junction bases not matched to a gene: 13. CDR3 length: 17 residues. In germline, CDR1 is SGHTA, CDR2 FQGNSA. CDR3 loop: CASSSFQGARRPDTQYF. The CDR3 coding sequence is TGTGCCAGCAGCTCCTTCCAGGGGGCGCGACGGCCAGATACGCAGTATTTT.